This TCR beta chain stems from a study of shared clonotypes between healthy human individuals (dated by TCRdb to the early 2020s). Looking at the study overall: The cohort comprised a couple of women and a few men aged 18 to 49 years. Per donor, three plates each were used for CD4 naive and CD4 memory, two for CD8 naive, and one for CD8 memory. Blood TCR repertoires of a handful of healthy adults were deeply sequenced to estimate repertoire size and the extent of clonotype sharing between individuals. To increase sequencing depth and limit assay-specific biases, TCR repertoire library preparation and sequencing were carried out by different laboratories using diverse techniques. Between about 0.94 and 8.9 billion PBMCs per donor were obtained by leukapheresis.

CD8 naive samples were obtained by positive selection for CCR7 among CD45RO-negative cells, yielding a CD45RA+CCR7+ population from which TemRA cells were excluded. Healthy HIV-negative adults with no recently reported acute infections or vaccinations were included as donors. Every donor was a Caucasian adult living in Nashville, Tennessee, USA. Blood was collected by leukapheresis, and PBMCs were isolated by Ficoll-Histopaque density gradient centrifugation and then cryopreserved in liquid nitrogen vapor phase. Analytical flow cytometry was used to check the purity and quantity of each magnetically sorted T cell population. Each sorted fraction had its genomic DNA isolated and then quantified by UV absorbance on a Nanodrop 2000c. Using the deep immunoSEQ assay, multiplex PCR amplified TCR CDR3 regions from genomic DNA. For each cell subset, the extracted genomic DNA was distributed evenly across all wells of several immunoSEQ 96-well plates, and each plate served as one replicate. Each replicate PCR for sorted subsets received about 200 ng genomic DNA, equal to about 30,000 T cell genomes. Purified libraries were quantified with a Qubit 3.0 fluorometer, sized on a Bioanalyzer 2100, and re-quantified with the KAPA Library Quantification kit. A separate single-read 150-cycle Illumina NextSeq 550 flow cell was used to sequence each immunoSEQ 96-well plate. As for how the authors treated the data: Because only junctional sequences without quality scores were contained in the immunoSEQ output, filtering matching that applied to full-length reads could not be performed. To assign V/J genes and CDR3, sequences were annotated using PyIR, a Python wrapper for IgBLAST v1.9, with IMGT germline references. Reads were filtered out if the reads had weak V/J assignments (E-value above 1e-6), no CDR3, stop codons, out-of-frame junctions, or ambiguous translated residues. V3J clonotypes were defined as sequences sharing an identical inferred V gene, J gene, and CDR3 amino acid sequence. The percentage overlap between two repertoires was calculated by dividing the number of shared unique clonotypes by the size of the smaller repertoire. Three approaches were used to assess repertoire richness: RTK rarefaction, the Chao1 estimator, and Recon v2.1 estimates of unobserved clonotypes. OLGA was used to compute generation probabilities for all TCRbeta clonotypes that the gDNA method yielded from a handful of donors. TCRdb took this table from immuneACCESS and kept in-frame rearrangements with V and J called. Such tables lack part of the clones; where checked against another copy, unresolved V genes explain under half of the gap, and the rest is unexplained. V and J calls and clone size are those listed in that table; D and trimming were worked out from the DNA. Present in this sample are 800,000 to 950,000 clones, approximately 97% of which were seen just once. Less than 0.25% of the sample belongs to the ten largest clones.

The germline V gene sets CDR1 to ENHRY and CDR2 to SYGVKD. V loses 6 bases of germline sequence and J loses 5 bases, and the interval between the two ends is 11 bases. Spanning cysteine to phenylalanine, the CDR3 consists of 12 amino acids. Left in the record is the CDR3 DNA by itself, 36 bases read in frame from the first base. Broader findings and caveats from the paper: Sampling was restricted to blood, and TCR repertoires in tissues likely differ from the TCR repertoires found in blood. Even with the large sequencing depth, rarefaction of the sorted-subset datasets indicated that sequencing was incomplete. Naive subsets generally had larger estimated clonotype richness than memory subsets did. Compared with non-shared clonotypes, clonotypes shared by all four sorted-subset donors had higher generation probabilities. Across a few donors, about 4.5% of naive CD4, over 3% of naive CD8, roughly 2.3% of memory CD4, and 0.4% of memory CD8 clonotypes were shared. Pairwise subsampling led to the expectation that sequencing depth would affect the degree of clonotype sharing among donors. The small number of donors limited the genetic and exposure-history diversity represented.

This clone was detected once. Which antigen it targets is not known. Base-call qualities are not available, and no considerably larger clone is one nucleotide away. The TCR was taken from a man aged 30-40 years in good health. The specimen was naive CD8+ T cells sorted from blood. The sample's cell subset or site label, decoded: CD45RA+CCR7+. This receptor chain uses TRBV10-3 and TRBJ2-7; the D gene could be TRBD1 or TRBD2, each one agreeing over 5 bases. The sequenced DNA: TGTGCCATCAGGCCAGAGGGGCACGAGCAGTACTTC. Its translation reads: CAIRPEGHEQYF.